This T cell receptor (beta chain) was retrieved from a study of Graves' ophthalmopathy and Graves' hyperthyroidism. Between the trimmed V and J ends, which lost 8 bases and 2 bases, there was a span of 14 bases. Germline V lookup: CDR1 ENHRY, CDR2 SYGVKD. The CDR3 runs 14 residues. The study amplified TCR beta CDR3 regions using RNA transcripts. Second-round multiplex PCR came after a first-round RT-PCR that employed HTBI primers. TCRdb fed the multiplex PCR reads into MiXCR, producing one record per CDR3 protein. Altogether about 700,000 distinct CDR3 sequences are present, around 40% being singletons, with the ten largest covering 44%.

The sequence was obtained from an adult man with Graves' ophthalmopathy. Sequencing was done on a sample of peripheral blood. The chain couples TRBV10-3 to TRBJ2-3; no clear D gene. CDR3 region: CAISFYENTDTQYF. The CDR3 nucleotides are TGTGCCATCTCATTTTATGAGAACACAGATACGCAGTATTTT.